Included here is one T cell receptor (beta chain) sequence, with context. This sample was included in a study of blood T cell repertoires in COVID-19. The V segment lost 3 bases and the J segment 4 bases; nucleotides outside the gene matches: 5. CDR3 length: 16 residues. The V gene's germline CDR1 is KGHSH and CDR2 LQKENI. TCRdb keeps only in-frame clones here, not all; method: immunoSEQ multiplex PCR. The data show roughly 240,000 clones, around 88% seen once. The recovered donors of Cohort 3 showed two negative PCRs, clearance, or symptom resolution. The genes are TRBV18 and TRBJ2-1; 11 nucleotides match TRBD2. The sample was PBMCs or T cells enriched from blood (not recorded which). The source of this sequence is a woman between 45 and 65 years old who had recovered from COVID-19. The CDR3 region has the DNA TGTGCCAGCTCACCCGTCACTAGCGGGAGTTACAATGAGCAGTTCTTC. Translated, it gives CASSPVTSGSYNEQFF.